A single T cell receptor beta chain is shown here with its context. The record originates from a study of T cell responses to AZD1222 COVID-19 vaccine. Generated by immunoSEQ multiplex PCR, the TCRdb table keeps only in-frame clones and is missing some. The data hold 120,000 to 150,000 clones, with 86% observed a single time. CDR1 is SNHLY and CDR2 is FYNNEI in the germline V gene. The V end was cut by 1 base, the J end by 2 bases, with 12 bases between. The CDR3 covers 16 residues. This chain connects TRBV2 to TRBJ1-5; no clear D gene. The receptor comes from an adult who received the AZD1222 COVID-19 vaccine. Sequencing was performed on peripheral blood, taken 28 days after the second AZD1222 dose. The CDR3 DNA reads TGTGCCAGCAGTGAAGAGCGGGGTATGGGCAATCAGCCCCAGCATTTT. Protein sequence: CASSEERGMGNQPQHF.